The present entry profiles one T cell receptor beta chain with its context. Investigators performed immunoSEQ version v3.0 at survey level. Measured with immunoSEQ multiplex PCR; TCRdb has only the in-frame clones, and not every one. The repertoire includes under 40,000 clones, roughly 82% of them detected once, and around 12% sits in the top ten. These data come from a study of long-term antiretroviral therapy in people with HIV. This sample comprised unsorted PBMCs, obtained 0.3 years after starting antiretroviral therapy. This receptor was taken from a man younger than 30 with HIV.

CDR3 coding DNA: TGTGCCAGCTCACGCCGGGACGCCTGGGAGACCCAGTACTTC. Its translation is CASSRRDAWETQYF. The chain links TRBV18 to TRBJ2-5; either TRBD1 or TRBD2 may supply D (5 bases each). This CDR3 comprises 14 residues. Trimming took off 4 bases at V and 5 bases at J, with 14 bases between the two ends. Germline V CDR1 and CDR2: KGHSH, LQKENI.